This entry is about one T cell receptor (beta chain). While the first cohort had about 610 subjects, the donors belonged to the separate validation cohort of roughly 130 subjects. Data came from immunoSEQ multiplex PCR; TCRdb stores just in-frame clones and leaves some out. The table records about 140,000 clones, 80% to 90% of them present only once. The source of the sample is a study of cytomegalovirus exposure and HLA in healthy donors. Germline assignment: CDR1 SNHLY and CDR2 FYNNEI. The trim removed 7 bases at V and 6 bases at J, leaving 12 bases unmatched. This CDR3 comprises 17 residues. Sequencing was performed on PBMCs. The chain combines TRBV2 with TRBJ2-2, with 12 bases identical to TRBD1. The origin of this receptor is a woman aged 25 to 39 in good health and CMV-seronegative. Here the CDR3 DNA reads TGTGCCAGCATTTCTAGGGTGGGACAGGGGGCCGCCGGGGAGCTGTTTTTT. Translation gives CASISRVGQGAAGELFF.